These 17 T cell receptor beta chains came from one sample sequenced in a study of T cell responses to AZD1222 COVID-19 vaccine (dated by TCRdb to the early 2020s). The library was obtained by the immunoSEQ multiplex PCR assay. TCRdb limited this immuneACCESS table to in-frame rearrangements with V and J called. A share of clones is missing; checked studies link under half to unresolved V genes, and the rest is unexplained. This sample lists some 120,000 clones; 75% to 90% were detected once. Of the sample, 3.5% to 5.5% is held by the ten largest clones. What the time point label conveys for this sample: about 28 days (+/-7) after the second vaccine dose. The sample here was peripheral blood, taken 28 days after the second AZD1222 dose. The source of these receptors is an adult who received the AZD1222 COVID-19 vaccine.

In its sample, this clone was seen a few times. The J gene is TRBJ2-7, the V gene TRBV7-8; D not certain. The V gene's germline CDR1 is SGHVS and CDR2 FQNEAQ. V shed 1 base and J shed 0 bases, with 10 bases lying between them. This CDR3 has 15 residues. CDR3 in amino acids: CASSLVGHSSYEQYF. In DNA form, the CDR3 reads TGTGCCAGCAGCTTAGTGGGCCATAGCTCCTACGAGCAGTACTTC.

V usage is TRBV7-8 and J usage is TRBJ1-3; D not certain. V lost 4 bases to trimming and J lost 4 bases, with 8 bases between them. The CDR3 totals 13 residues. Germline-derived CDR1 and CDR2 are SGHVS and FQNEAQ. The CDR3 sequence is CASSSPGGNTIYF. CDR3 DNA: TGTGCCAGCAGCTCTCCCGGGGGAAACACCATATATTTT.

The sample holds a few counts of this clone. V usage is TRBV7-9 and J usage is TRBJ2-2; D is unresolved. Germline CDR1 reads SEHNR; CDR2 reads FQNEAQ (reference sequence). The V end lost 3 bases, the J end lost 1 base, and 6 bases lay between the germline ends. The CDR3 covers 14 residues. The CDR3 nucleotides read TGTGCCAGCAGCTTTTTAGGGAACACCGGGGAGCTGTTTTTT. It encodes CASSFLGNTGELFF.

The chain recombines TRBV28 with TRBJ1-6, with a possible D match to TRBD1 (6 bases). CDR1 is MDHEN, CDR2 SYDVKM, per germline. The length of the CDR3 is 16 residues. The V gene lost 6 bases and the J gene lost 4 bases, with 16 bases spanning the gap. For the CDR3, the DNA is TGTGCCAGCAGGGCCCGGGGGGCCCAGTATAATTCACCCCTCCACTTT. It is translated as CASRARGAQYNSPLHF.

The CDR3 DNA reads TGTGCCAGCAGCTCACAGGGTTACACTGAAGCTTTCTTT. It translates to CASSSQGYTEAFF. The chain employs TRBV14 and TRBJ1-1, with a tentative D call TRBD1 (6 bases). In germline, CDR1 is SGHDN, CDR2 FVKESK. V gave up 5 bases and J gave up 3 bases, with 10 bases separating them. This CDR3 is 13 amino acids long.

This chain joins TRBV30 and TRBJ1-5, with unresolved D. The germline V and J ends were trimmed by 5 bases and 5 bases, with 13 bases remaining between them. Germline CDR1 is GTSNPN and CDR2 is SVGIG (reference sequence). The CDR3 runs 13 residues. In DNA form, the CDR3 reads TGTGCCTGGGCGAGTCGCGGGGATCAGCCCCAGCATTTT. It encodes CAWASRGDQPQHF.

V gene TRBV5-6 combines with J gene TRBJ1-2; D remains ambiguous. Between the trimmed V and J ends, which lost 6 bases and 8 bases, there was a span of 14 bases. The germline CDR1 and CDR2 sequences are SGHDT and YYEEEE. This CDR3 region has 12 residues. CDR3 DNA: TGTGCCAGCAAAAAATGGGGAATAGGCTACACCTTC. It specifies CASKKWGIGYTF.

This chain links TRBV4-3 with TRBJ1-6; 7 nucleotides agree with TRBD1. Trimming cost V 6 bases and J 8 bases; bases outside gene matches: 19. Germline V gene lookup returns CDR1 LGHNA and CDR2 YSLEER. There are 18 residues in the CDR3. In DNA form, the CDR3 reads TGCGCCAGCAGTCGATTCCTAGGGGGCGTGGGGTCGGATTCACCCCTCCACTTT. As protein: CASSRFLGGVGSDSPLHF.

This chain uses TRBV7-9 with TRBJ2-5; 8 bases agree with TRBD2. Germline-derived CDR1 and CDR2 are SEHNR and FQNEAQ (reference sequence). V was pared by 0 bases and J by 4 bases, with 4 bases of the junction left unmatched. The CDR3 is 15 amino acids. Written as DNA, the CDR3 is TGTGCCAGCAGCTTAGCAGGGAGCGGGGGAGAGACCCAGTACTTC. Its protein product is CASSLAGSGGETQYF.

This CDR3 is CASSLGGTAKAFF. The CDR3 DNA follows: TGTGCCAGCAGCCTAGGGGGGACGGCCAAAGCTTTCTTT. The chain couples TRBV7-2 to TRBJ1-1; perhaps TRBD1 as D (6 bases). The ends were cut back, 5 bases at V and 9 bases at J, with 16 bases in the middle. The CDR3 covers 13 residues. Germline values: CDR1 SGHTA, CDR2 FQGNSA.

V is TRBV27 and J is TRBJ1-6; TRBD1 might be the D (5 bases). Germline values: CDR1 MNHEY, CDR2 SMNVEV (reference sequence). The CDR3 runs to 12 residues. Between the trimmed V and J ends, which lost 8 bases and 9 bases, there was a span of 11 bases. CDR3 nucleotides: TGTGCCAGCGCGCAGGGCGTTTCACCCCTCCACTTT. Translating it yields CASAQGVSPLHF.

This clone was counted a single time. The rearrangement uses TRBV18 and TRBJ1-2, with D unclear. CDR1 and CDR2 (germline): KGHSH, LQKENI. The CDR3 covers 15 residues. The germline V and J ends were trimmed by 3 bases and 0 bases, with 11 bases remaining between them. In nucleotides, the CDR3 is TGTGCCAGCTCACCCATAACACTAGCTAACTATGGCTACACCTTC. Protein product: CASSPITLANYGYTF.

The rearrangement joins TRBV9 to TRBJ2-1; no firm D call. The CDR3 extends over 15 amino acids. CDR1 is SGDLS, CDR2 YYNGEE, per germline. Between the trimmed V and J ends, which lost 0 bases and 0 bases, there was a span of 7 bases. The CDR3, as DNA: TGTGCCAGCAGCGTAGAATATTACTCCTACAATGAGCAGTTCTTC. It is translated as CASSVEYYSYNEQFF. Full variable domain (outside the CDR3, taken from reference TRBV9 and TRBJ2-1): DSGVTQTPKHLITATGQRVTLRCSPRSGDLSVYWYQQSLDQGLQFLIQYYNGEERAKGNILERFSAQQFPDLHSELNLSSLELGDSALYFCASSVEYYSYNEQFFGPGTRLTVL.

The V and J genes are TRBV21-1 and TRBJ1-5; TRBD1, the D gene given by the table, was not confirmed from the DNA. TRBV21-1 is reported as a pseudogene. The CDR3 has 14 amino acids. Here the CDR3 DNA reads TGTGCCAGCAGCAAAGTGGGCATAAATCAGCCCCAGCATTTT. The encoded protein is CASSKVGINQPQHF.

The chain links TRBV7-8 to TRBJ2-7; maybe TRBD2 (6 bases). Trimming took 2 bases from V and 4 from J, leaving 12 bases between them. From germline, CDR1 is SGHVS and CDR2 FQNEAQ. The CDR3 runs 14 residues. CDR3 coding DNA: TGTGCCAGCAGCTTACGACTAGTGAGGTACGAGCAGTACTTC. Protein product: CASSLRLVRYEQYF.

The chain has TRBV5-1 and TRBJ1-1; no firm D call. Germline CDR1 is SGHRS and CDR2 is YFSETQ. This CDR3 has 13 amino acids. Trimming took 0 bases from V and 7 from J, leaving 10 bases between them. CDR3 coding DNA: TGCGCCAGCAGCTTGGCCGGGCGGGGTGAAGCTTTCTTT. This gives the protein CASSLAGRGEAFF.

The chain links TRBV7-2 to TRBJ1-2; D perhaps matches TRBD1 (5 bases). Germline lookup yields CDR1 SGHTA and CDR2 FQGNSA. The CDR3 length is 15 residues. Trimming pared 5 bases from V and 6 bases from J, leaving 19 bases between. The chain's CDR3 is CASSNKGRGEDGYTF. The CDR3 DNA reads TGTGCCAGCAGCAACAAGGGCCGGGGGGAAGATGGCTACACCTTC. The variable domain in full, completed from reference TRBV7-2 and TRBJ1-2, reads GAGVSQSPSNKVTEKGKDVELRCDPISGHTALYWYRQSLGQGLEFLIYFQGNSAPDKSGLPSDRFSAERTGGSVSTLTIQRTQQEDSAVYLCASSNKGRGEDGYTFGSGTRLTVV.